This TCR beta chain was identified during a study of beta chain features in type 1 diabetes. Notes on the study in general: Type 1 diabetes patients had VDJ junctions that carried fewer insertions and more deletions. The naive, central memory and Treg TCRB repertoires showed an apparent similarity that was greater among patients than among healthy donors. The study found moderately but significantly shorter TCRB CDR3s in all four CD4+ subsets of Type 1 diabetes patients.

V lost 6 bases and J lost 4; bases outside the gene matches: 19. Germline lookup yields CDR1 SGHTA and CDR2 FQGNSA. This CDR3 region has 18 residues. This clone came up a few times. Its antigen remains unknown. Via the markers CD45RO/CCR7/CD25/CD127/CD95/CD27, stem cell-like memory, regulatory, central memory and naive CD4+ cells were sorted. The authors reverse transcribed all of the isolated RNA, so sequencing captured expressed TCRB transcripts. Using immunoSEQ multiplex PCR, the repertoire was profiled, and TCRdb retains in-frame clones only, with some absent. The sample contains about 370,000 clones, more than 13% of which appear only once.

The chain couples TRBV7-2 to TRBJ1-2; 8 bases are shared with TRBD1. The TCR sequence derives from a woman aged 18-29 years in good health. The sequenced material came from naive CD4+ T cells from blood. CDR3 region: CASRPPGQAAPGGYGYTF. The CDR3 DNA sequence: TGTGCCAGCAGACCGCCGGGACAGGCTGCTCCAGGGGGCTATGGCTACACCTTC.